This is a list of T cell receptor beta chains from one sample in a study of HIV-infected patients and healthy controls. TCRdb recomputed calls from the 5' RACE reads with MiXCR, one row per CDR3 protein. The sample yields under 15,000 distinct CDR3 sequences, approximately 11% seen once. The sequenced material came from blood. The receptors were sampled from an adult in good health. Each CDR3 is given with its conserved first and last residue. A D gene is named only where the DNA matches it firmly. Size is omitted from some rows. Given values are once, few, many or a class for expanded clones.

15,TRBJ2-1,many,TRBV19,-,CASRQFGGTDLEQFF,TGTGCCAGTAGACAATTCGGGGGGACAGACCTTGAGCAGTTCTTC
17,TRBJ2-1,few,TRBV5-4,TRBD2,CASSLRLAGAPLNEQFF,TGTGCCAGCAGCTTGAGGCTAGCGGGGGCGCCTTTGAATGAGCAGTTCTTC
12,TRBJ2-5,many,TRBV24-1,-,CATSDSYGAQYF,TGTGCCACCAGTGATTCATACGGGGCCCAGTACTTC
15,TRBJ2-3,many,TRBV20-1,-,CSAPTRAGYTDTQYF,TGCAGTGCTCCAACTAGGGCAGGATACACAGATACGCAGTATTTT
14,TRBJ1-1,many,TRBV6-2/TRBV6-3,-,CASSYYRLNTEAFF,TGTGCCAGCAGTTACTACAGATTGAACACTGAAGCTTTCTTT
15,TRBJ1-4,medium-sized,TRBV11-2,-,CASSLEGRTGEKLFF,TGTGCCAGCAGCTTAGAGGGCAGGACGGGTGAAAAACTGTTTTTT
13,TRBJ1-4,many,TRBV4-1,-,CASSPRTGEKLFF,TGCGCCAGCAGCCCCCGCACGGGTGAAAAACTGTTTTTT
13,TRBJ1-4,-,TRBV27,-,CANLRDGNEKLFF,TGTGCCAACCTCCGGGACGGGAATGAAAAACTGTTTTTT
14,TRBJ2-1,many,TRBV25-1,TRBD2,CASSALAGGNEQFF,TGTGCCAGCAGTGCGCTAGCGGGAGGGAATGAGCAGTTCTTC
12,TRBJ2-1,medium-sized,TRBV11-2,-,CASSLDRYEQFF,TGTGCCAGCAGCTTAGATCGGTATGAGCAGTTCTTC
15,TRBJ1-1,-,TRBV20-1,TRBD1,CSVKRQGSYNTEAFF,TGCAGCGTCAAACGACAGGGATCATATAACACTGAAGCTTTCTTT
17,TRBJ1-4,medium-sized,TRBV4-2,-,CASSQNFNTGLIEKLFF,TGTGCCAGCAGCCAGAACTTCAACACAGGACTAATCGAAAAACTGTTTTTT
14,TRBJ1-3,few,TRBV7-9,-,CASSSKGSGNTIYF,TGTGCCAGCAGTTCCAAGGGCTCTGGAAACACCATATATTTT
16,TRBJ1-5,many,TRBV28,TRBD1,CASSPRDRGNNQPQHF,TGTGCCAGCAGTCCCAGGGACAGGGGAAACAATCAGCCCCAGCATTTT
17,TRBJ1-5,medium-sized,TRBV19,TRBD1,CASGQEDGFLGNQPQHF,TGTGCCAGCGGACAGGAAGACGGGTTTTTAGGCAATCAGCCCCAGCATTTT
13,TRBJ2-1,-,TRBV29-1,TRBD2,CSVVAGVGTLMFF,TGCAGCGTTGTAGCGGGAGTTGGAACCTTAATGTTCTTC
14,TRBJ2-1,many,TRBV12-3/TRBV12-4,TRBD2,CASGNGLAGNEQFF,TGTGCCAGCGGAAACGGGCTAGCGGGGAATGAGCAGTTCTTC
16,TRBJ2-7,many,TRBV27,TRBD2,CASKAGGPRSAYEQYF,TGTGCCAGCAAAGCGGGAGGGCCAAGAAGCGCCTACGAGCAGTACTTC
14,TRBJ2-7,medium-sized,TRBV7-2,TRBD2,CASSPTSGRYEQYF,TGTGCCAGCAGCCCGACTAGCGGGAGGTACGAGCAGTACTTC
13,TRBJ1-5,many,TRBV10-3,-,CAISGPGNQPQHF,TGTGCCATCAGTGGGCCTGGCAATCAGCCCCAGCATTTT
11,TRBJ1-1,few,TRBV12-3/TRBV12-4,-,CASSVGPGAFF,TGTGCCAGCAGTGTTGGTCCCGGAGCTTTCTTT
15,TRBJ1-1,many,TRBV11-2,-,CASSLVRGIKTEAFF,TGTGCCAGCAGCTTAGTGCGAGGGATCAAGACTGAAGCTTTCTTT
17,TRBJ2-5,few,TRBV27,TRBD2,CASSTLGGSGTQETQYF,TGTGCCAGCAGTACTTTAGGTGGTAGCGGGACTCAAGAGACCCAGTACTTC
16,TRBJ2-5,many,TRBV6-5,-,CASSGVSVARKETQYF,TGTGCCAGCAGTGGGGTCAGTGTAGCGAGAAAAGAGACCCAGTACTTC
13,TRBJ1-1,medium-sized,TRBV29-1,-,CSVQWAFNTEAFF,TGCAGCGTTCAGTGGGCCTTCAACACTGAAGCTTTCTTT
14,TRBJ2-1,medium-sized,TRBV5-5,TRBD2,CASSLTGGPYEQFF,TGTGCCAGCAGCTTGACGGGAGGGCCCTATGAGCAGTTCTTC
13,TRBJ2-3,many,TRBV20-1,TRBD1,CSARGQGYDTQYF,TGCAGTGCTAGAGGACAGGGGTACGATACGCAGTATTTT
17,TRBJ2-3,medium-sized,TRBV6-6,TRBD2,CASSYYGLAGYTDTQYF,TGTGCCAGCAGTTACTACGGACTAGCGGGGTACACAGATACGCAGTATTTT
15,TRBJ1-5,medium-sized,TRBV10-3,-,CAISESLSQGQPQHF,TGTGCCATCAGTGAGTCGTTATCCCAGGGTCAGCCCCAGCATTTT
12,TRBJ2-5,many,TRBV5-6,-,CASSRGEETQYF,TGTGCCAGCAGCCGAGGGGAAGAGACCCAGTACTTC
13,TRBJ1-2,medium-sized,TRBV11-2,-,CASSLALGAGYTF,TGTGCCAGCAGCTTAGCTCTAGGCGCGGGCTACACCTTC
16,TRBJ2-1,many,TRBV12-5,TRBD2,CASGPASGSVVNEQFF,TGTGCTAGTGGTCCCGCTAGCGGGAGCGTCGTCAATGAGCAGTTCTTC
15,TRBJ1-4,many,TRBV7-2,-,CASSPGGGVYEKLFF,TGTGCCAGCAGCCCCGGGGGCGGGGTTTATGAAAAACTGTTTTTT
13,TRBJ2-7,medium-sized,TRBV18,-,CASSPTAGGEQYF,TGTGCCAGCTCACCAACGGCGGGCGGAGAGCAGTACTTC
13,TRBJ1-1,few,TRBV30,-,CAWSRRGNTEAFF,TGTGCCTGGAGCCGGAGGGGAAACACTGAAGCTTTCTTT
11,TRBJ1-4,medium-sized,TRBV28,-,CASSLREKLFF,TGTGCCAGCAGTTTACGGGAAAAACTGTTTTTT
14,TRBJ1-2,-,TRBV20-1,-,CSARLGGGSDGYTF,TGCAGTGCAAGACTAGGAGGGGGGAGCGATGGCTACACCTTC
13,TRBJ2-7,many,TRBV2,-,CASANRRTNEQYF,TGTGCCAGCGCTAACAGGCGGACGAACGAGCAGTACTTC
15,TRBJ2-1,many,TRBV7-2,-,CASRPDSGAYNEQFF,TGTGCCAGCAGACCCGACAGTGGGGCCTACAATGAGCAGTTCTTC
14,TRBJ2-3,many,TRBV30,-,CAWKGWSVSDTQYF,TGTGCCTGGAAGGGATGGTCGGTTTCTGATACGCAGTATTTT
11,TRBJ2-3,many,TRBV12-3/TRBV12-4,-,CASSLTDTQYF,TGTGCCAGCAGCCTCACAGATACGCAGTATTTT
16,TRBJ2-5,-,TRBV4-1,-,CASSQPGSARMETQYF,TGCGCCAGCAGCCAACCCGGGAGCGCCAGAATGGAGACCCAGTACTTC
13,TRBJ1-1,-,TRBV5-1,-,CASSLPDYTEAFF,TGCGCCAGCAGCTTGCCCGATTACACTGAAGCTTTCTTT
12,TRBJ2-5,many,TRBV23-1,-,CANSGTWETQYF,TGCGCCAATTCCGGGACCTGGGAGACCCAGTACTTC
14,TRBJ2-7,many,TRBV3-1,TRBD1,CASSKQGGDYEQYF,TGTGCCAGCAGCAAACAGGGGGGAGACTACGAGCAGTACTTC
14,TRBJ1-1,-,TRBV9,-,CASSGRGGRTEAFF,TGTGCCAGCAGCGGCCGGGGGGGGCGGACTGAAGCTTTCTTT